This paragraph reports one T cell receptor beta chain. These data belong to a study of blood T cell repertoires in COVID-19. Germline CDR1 is SGHNT and CDR2 is YYREEE (reference sequence). The CDR3 has 13 residues. The germline V and J ends were trimmed by 1 base and 6 bases, with 11 bases remaining between them. TCRdb keeps only in-frame clones here, not all; method: immunoSEQ multiplex PCR. The sample lists approximately 66,000 clones; approximately 86% were seen once. This clonotype was obtained from a middle-aged man with active COVID-19. The sample taken for sequencing was peripheral blood. The chain couples TRBV5-4 to TRBJ2-7; D is uncertain. Here the CDR3 DNA reads TGTGCCAGCAGCTTGTTTCAGGCCGGCGAGCAGTACTTC. It specifies CASSLFQAGEQYF.